These 20 T cell receptor beta chains originate from one sample sequenced in a study of control samples from healthy donors and cancer patients. Clones were sequenced by immunoSEQ multiplex PCR, and TCRdb holds only the in-frame ones, with some missing. The profile shows some 160,000 clones, around nine tenths of them singletons. The sample was blood. The receptors here all came from a man between 25 and 39 years old in good health.

The chain employs TRBV6-2 or TRBV6-3 and TRBJ1-6; TRBD1 aligns across 8 bases. V trimming: 4 bases; J trimming: 7 bases; junction bases outside the gene matches: 15. Germline V gene sequence: CDR1 MNHEY, CDR2 SVGEGT. The CDR3 length is 18 residues. The CDR3 region is CASSWTGTSTRGNSPLHF. The CDR3 DNA reads as TGTGCCAGCAGTTGGACAGGGACATCTACTCGGGGGAATTCACCCCTCCACTTT.

This clone was found a few times. J is TRBJ1-1 and V is TRBV3-1 (or the pseudogene TRBV3-2), with D possibly TRBD1 on 5 matching bases. Between the trimmed V and J ends, which lost 2 bases and 5 bases, there was a span of 9 bases. Germline CDR1 LGHDT, CDR2 YNNKEL (reference sequence). The CDR3 is 13 residues long. DNA for the CDR3: TGTGCCAGCAGCCAAATAAGACAGACTGAAGCTTTCTTT. Translating gives CASSQIRQTEAFF.

The chain joins TRBV4-2 to TRBJ2-7; tentative D call: TRBD2 (5 bases). This CDR3 is built from 12 residues. V lost 4 bases and J 5 bases, leaving 9 bases between the germline ends. From germline, CDR1 is LGHNA and CDR2 YNFKEQ. The CDR3 DNA reads TGTGCCAGCAGCCCCCGGGGTGACGAGCAGTACTTC. Its protein is CASSPRGDEQYF.

J is TRBJ2-7 and V is TRBV4-3, with 7 bases that match TRBD2. The CDR3 is 18 residues long. V lost 2 bases and J lost 3; bases outside the gene matches: 16. CDR1 and CDR2 (germline): LGHNA, YSLEER. CDR3: CASSQRFTGREIDYEQYF. For the CDR3, the DNA is TGCGCCAGCAGCCAACGGTTTACTGGGCGGGAGATCGACTACGAGCAGTACTTC.

This clone showed up just once. The chain employs TRBV7-8 and TRBJ2-5; D is possibly TRBD1 or TRBD2 (5 bases each). V lost 1 base, J lost 1 base, and 7 bases lay in between. This CDR3 has 14 amino acids. From germline, CDR1 is SGHVS and CDR2 FQNEAQ. Here the CDR3 reads CASSLVGGQETQYF. CDR3 in DNA: TGTGCCAGCAGCTTAGTTGGGGGCCAAGAGACCCAGTACTTC.

The chain is built from TRBV5-6 and TRBJ2-7; no reliable D call. V shed 4 bases and J shed 3 bases, with 8 bases lying between them. CDR3 size: 12 residues. The V gene's germline CDR1 is SGHDT and CDR2 YYEEEE. The DNA for the CDR3 is TGTGCCAGCAGCACGACTTACTACGAGCAGTACTTC. Amino acid sequence: CASSTTYYEQYF.

A few counts support this clone. This rearrangement joins TRBV5-6 to TRBJ2-7, with 8 positions matching TRBD2. CDR3 size: 13 residues. Germline V gene sequence: CDR1 SGHDT, CDR2 YYEEEE. The junction had 5 bases not matched to a gene; V was cut back by 4 bases and J by 5 bases. The CDR3 sequence: CASSRLASDEQYF. The CDR3 bases are TGTGCCAGCAGCCGACTAGCGAGCGACGAGCAGTACTTC.

V usage is TRBV28 and J usage is TRBJ2-1; 14 bases match TRBD2. Germline V gives CDR1 MDHEN, CDR2 SYDVKM. The trim removed 3 bases at V and 0 bases at J, leaving 13 bases unmatched. The CDR3 has 21 amino acids. CDR3: CASSFPGLAGGTPGSYNEQFF. DNA for the CDR3: TGTGCCAGCAGTTTCCCCGGACTAGCGGGAGGCACACCGGGCTCCTACAATGAGCAGTTCTTC.

V is TRBV18 and J is TRBJ2-1; possible D gene TRBD2, 6 bases. The length of the CDR3 is 15 residues. V lost 1 base to trimming and J lost 6 bases, with 13 bases between them. Looked up from germline, CDR1 is KGHSH and CDR2 is LQKENI. CDR3 sequence (DNA): TGTGCCAGCTCACCACTAGCGGCAAGTTTCAATGAGCAGTTCTTC. The encoded protein is CASSPLAASFNEQFF.

The J gene is TRBJ2-7, the V gene TRBV5-1; 8 nucleotides match TRBD1. Germline V lookup: CDR1 SGHRS, CDR2 YFSETQ. V shed 2 bases, J shed 7 bases, and the junction held 14 bases outside the gene matches. The length of the CDR3 is 16 residues. CDR3 protein: CASSFFVWQGAREQYF. CDR3 DNA: TGCGCCAGCAGCTTTTTTGTTTGGCAGGGGGCGCGAGAGCAGTACTTC.

To note about this clone: Other nucleotide sequences in the sample specify the same CDR3. V gene TRBV18 combines with J gene TRBJ2-3; 7 bases agree with TRBD2. The germline CDR1 and CDR2 sequences are KGHSH and LQKENI. The CDR3 extends over 15 amino acids. V gave up 1 base and J gave up 0 bases; unmatched junction bases: 1. The CDR3 sequence is CASSPLAGSTDTQYF. CDR3 bases: TGTGCCAGCTCACCACTAGCGGGTAGCACAGATACGCAGTATTTT.

This clone was seen just once. The chain carries TRBV13 and TRBJ2-7; D is possibly TRBD1 (6 bases). Looked up from germline, CDR1 is PRHDT and CDR2 is FYEKMQ (reference sequence). The CDR3 covers 16 residues. V lost 2 bases to trimming and J lost 0 bases, with 14 bases between them. The chain's CDR3 is CASSLNRQGISYEQYF. CDR3 coding DNA: TGTGCCAGCAGCTTAAATCGGCAGGGGATCTCCTACGAGCAGTACTTC.

Of note for this clone: An end of the junction differs from the germline gene, which may be a read error. The chain combines TRBV4-3 with TRBJ1-1; D remains ambiguous. Germline-derived CDR1 and CDR2 are LGHNA and YSLEER. This CDR3 contains 15 residues. The CDR3 region is CASSLLSSGNAEAFF. The CDR3 coding sequence is TGCGCCAGCAGCCTTCTAAGCTCGGGGAACGCTGAAGCTTTCTTT.

This clone showed up just a few times. The chain uses TRBV3-1 (or the pseudogene TRBV3-2) and TRBJ1-3, with unresolved D. Trimming pared 1 base from V and 1 base from J, leaving 8 bases between. The CDR3 has 15 amino acids. Germline loops: CDR1 LGHDT, CDR2 YNNKEL (reference sequence). The DNA of the CDR3 is TGTGCCAGCAGCCAAGTTTGTGTATCTGGAAACACCATATATTTT. It translates to CASSQVCVSGNTIYF.

The chain links TRBV3-1 (or the pseudogene TRBV3-2) to TRBJ2-5; perhaps D is TRBD1 or TRBD2 (6 bases each). V was cut by 1 base and J by 3 bases, with 15 bases left in between. Germline-derived CDR1 and CDR2 are LGHDT and YNNKEL (reference sequence). CDR3 length: 16 residues. The CDR3 reads CASSQGDRGREETQYF. The CDR3 DNA reads as TGTGCCAGCAGCCAAGGTGACCGGGGGCGCGAAGAGACCCAGTACTTC.

This clone was picked up one time. The chain uses TRBV24-1 and TRBJ2-7; D unresolved. Germline V gene data show CDR1 as KGHDR and CDR2 as SFDVKD. The CDR3 is 15 residues long. The V end was cut by 9 bases, the J end by 2 bases, with 19 bases between. The CDR3 region has the DNA TGTGCCACCCCAGCCCCACAAAGCCGGACCTACGAGCAGTACTTC. Protein sequence: CATPAPQSRTYEQYF.

CDR3 bases: TGTGCCAGCAGCCCGGGGACAGAGCAGCCCCAGCATTTT. It codes for CASSPGTEQPQHF. V gene TRBV7-6 combines with J gene TRBJ1-5; 7 bases line up with TRBD1. Germline lookup yields CDR1 SGHVS and CDR2 FNYEAQ. The CDR3 has 13 amino acids. Trimming cost V 5 bases and J 7 bases; bases outside gene matches: 5.

The chain recombines TRBV21-1 with TRBJ1-1; TRBD1 was called by the table and not checked on the DNA. TRBV21-1 is designated a pseudogene. The CDR3 extends over 20 amino acids. The CDR3 DNA reads TGTGCCAGCAGCCCCCTCCCGCAGGGGAATCTCGATGGAGGTCACACTGAAGCTTTCTTT. It translates to CASSPLPQGNLDGGHTEAFF.

This rearrangement joins TRBV20-1 to TRBJ2-1; D is uncertain. The CDR3 runs to 10 residues. Trimming took 5 bases from V and 9 from J, leaving 8 bases between them. Germline V lookup: CDR1 DFQATT, CDR2 SNEGSKA (reference sequence). Written as DNA, the CDR3 is TGCAGTGCTCGAATCCTTGAGCAGTTCTTC. This sequence encodes CSARILEQFF.

CDR3 residues: CASSESSGGADEQYF. The CDR3 DNA reads TGTGCCAGCAGTGAATCCAGCGGGGGGGCGGACGAGCAGTACTTC. The chain carries TRBV6-1 and TRBJ2-7; 10 bases agree with TRBD2. The ends lost 2 bases at V and 5 bases at J; junction bases unmatched: 6. The CDR3 has 15 residues. Germline CDR1 and CDR2: MNHNS and SASEGT.